Given below is one T cell receptor (beta chain) in context. Generated by immunoSEQ multiplex PCR, the TCRdb table keeps only in-frame clones and is missing some. The data contain around 100,000 clones, roughly 89% of them singletons. These data originate in a study of T cell responses to AZD1222 COVID-19 vaccine. Germline V gene lookup returns CDR1 SGHRS and CDR2 YFSETQ. The CDR3 runs 14 residues. V was shortened by 5 bases and J by 4 bases, with 13 bases between the two germline ends. The rearrangement joins TRBV5-1 to TRBJ1-5; D may be TRBD1 (6 bases). The sequence came from an adult in good health. The sample was peripheral blood, taken on day 0 of AZD1222 vaccination. CDR3 in amino acids: CASRPGQSNQPQHF. The CDR3 nucleotides read TGCGCCAGCAGGCCCGGACAGTCTAATCAGCCCCAGCATTTT.